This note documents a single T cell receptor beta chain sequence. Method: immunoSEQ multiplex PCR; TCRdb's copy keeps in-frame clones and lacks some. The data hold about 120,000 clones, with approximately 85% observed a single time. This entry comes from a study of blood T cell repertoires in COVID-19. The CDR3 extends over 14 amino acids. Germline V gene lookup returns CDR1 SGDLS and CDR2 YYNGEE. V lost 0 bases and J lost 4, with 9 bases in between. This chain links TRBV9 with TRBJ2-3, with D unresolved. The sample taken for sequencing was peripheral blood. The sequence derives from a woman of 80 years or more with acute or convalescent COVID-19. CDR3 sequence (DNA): TGTGCCAGCAGCGTAGTAGGAGAGCCAGATACGCAGTATTTT. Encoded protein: CASSVVGEPDTQYF.